These 10 T cell receptor beta chains came from one sample sequenced in a study of blood T cell repertoires in COVID-19. The repertoire was sequenced with immunoSEQ multiplex PCR; TCRdb's copy has only in-frame clones and lacks some. The sample lists about 210,000 clones; around 81% were seen once. What was sequenced was PBMCs or T cells enriched from blood (not recorded which). These receptors were obtained from a woman in her fifties or sixties with acute COVID-19.

The sample holds one count of this clone. This chain links TRBV14 with TRBJ2-7, with D perhaps matching TRBD1 (5 bases). The CDR3 spans 14 residues. The germline V and J ends were trimmed by 2 bases and 6 bases, with 14 bases remaining between them. Germline values: CDR1 SGHDN, CDR2 FVKESK. DNA of the CDR3: TGTGCCAGCAGCCAATTCAGGGTCGGCGGCGAGCAGTACTTC. Its protein product is CASSQFRVGGEQYF.

This clone was picked up one time. The chain carries TRBV2 and TRBJ2-3; 9 positions match TRBD2. Trimming at V came to 5 bases and at J to 3 bases, leaving 6 bases not matched to a gene. The V gene's germline CDR1 is SNHLY and CDR2 FYNNEI. There are 15 residues in the CDR3. CDR3 protein: CASSMGLAKTDTQYF. The CDR3 DNA sequence: TGTGCCAGCAGTATGGGACTAGCTAAGACAGATACGCAGTATTTT.

V and J are TRBV2 and TRBJ2-1, with a tentative D call TRBD2 (7 bases). Trimming removed 8 bases at V and 8 bases at J, with 16 bases between. Germline V lookup: CDR1 SNHLY, CDR2 FYNNEI. This CDR3 comprises 13 residues. The DNA for the CDR3 is TGTGCCAGCTCGTGGGGGGCGGGGGATGAGCAGTTCTTC. Translating gives CASSWGAGDEQFF.

This chain connects TRBV11-2 to TRBJ2-2; D is unresolved. Germline V CDR1 and CDR2: SGHAT, FQNNGV. The CDR3 has 14 amino acids. Deletions cut 1 base from V and 2 bases from J, with 5 bases between. The CDR3 DNA reads TGTGCCAGCAGCTTAGGACTTAACACCGGGGAGCTGTTTTTT. It encodes CASSLGLNTGELFF.

The rearrangement joins TRBV19 to TRBJ1-5; 9 positions match TRBD1. The length of the CDR3 is 15 residues. Germline V gene data show CDR1 as LNHDA and CDR2 as SQIVND (reference sequence). V shed 6 bases, J shed 7 bases, and the junction held 10 bases outside the gene matches. The CDR3 coding sequence is TGTGCCAGTAGCACGGACAGGGGCGATAACCAGCCCCAGCATTTT. It encodes CASSTDRGDNQPQHF.

A note on this clone: The sample contains more than one DNA sequence encoding this CDR3. The chain links TRBV18 to TRBJ2-1; the D gene is possibly TRBD1 (5 bases). The V and J ends lost 3 bases and 3 bases respectively, with 9 bases between them. This CDR3 spans 14 amino acids. Germline V gives CDR1 KGHSH, CDR2 LQKENI. Here the CDR3 DNA reads TGTGCCAGCTCACCCCGGCAGGGCTACAATGAGCAGTTCTTC. Residues: CASSPRQGYNEQFF.

The J gene is TRBJ2-1, the V gene TRBV11-2; 8 bases align to TRBD2. The V gene end was trimmed by 3 bases and the J gene end by 4 bases; junction bases not matched to a gene: 2. CDR1 SGHAT and CDR2 FQNNGV come from the germline V gene. CDR3 length: 14 amino acids. The CDR3 sequence is CASSFGGGYNEQFF. CDR3 DNA: TGTGCCAGCAGCTTCGGCGGGGGGTACAATGAGCAGTTCTTC.

V and J are TRBV30 and TRBJ1-6; no reliable D call. The CDR3 contains 14 residues. V was shortened by 4 bases and J by 7 bases, with 14 bases between the two germline ends. CDR1 GTSNPN and CDR2 SVGIG come from the germline V gene (reference sequence). CDR3 amino acids: CAWTAITNNSPLHF. The CDR3 DNA follows: TGTGCCTGGACCGCGATTACCAACAATTCACCCCTCCACTTT.

For the CDR3, the DNA is TGTGCCAGCAGATTCGGGGTAATGAGCAATCAGCCCCAGCATTTT. Protein product: CASRFGVMSNQPQHF. The V call is TRBV6-5, the J call TRBJ1-5; D gene uncertain. From germline, CDR1 is MNHEY and CDR2 SVGAGI. V was pared by 6 bases and J by 1 base, with 13 bases between. The CDR3 extends over 15 amino acids.

CDR3 residues: CASSPRDKTNYGYTF. The CDR3 bases are TGTGCCAGCTCACCTAGGGACAAAACTAACTATGGCTACACCTTC. V gene TRBV18 combines with J gene TRBJ1-2; TRBD1 is a possible D gene (6 bases). The ends were cut back, 3 bases at V and 0 bases at J, with 11 bases in the middle. The CDR3 is 15 amino acids. Germline V gene data show CDR1 as KGHSH and CDR2 as LQKENI. Full variable domain (remainder filled in from reference TRBV18 and TRBJ1-2): NAGVMQNPRHLVRRRGQEARLRCSPMKGHSHVYWYRQLPEEGLKFMVYLQKENIIDESGMPKERFSAEFPKEGPSILRIQQVVRGDSAAYFCASSPRDKTNYGYTFGSGTRLTVV.